A single T cell receptor (beta chain) is shown here with its context. Its specificity is unknown. The sample originates from a study of OX40 agonist ivuxolimab in advanced cancers. Overall study: Aged about 20 to 80 with a mean of 60 years, they were less than 90% male.

Trimming removed 0 bases at V and 3 bases at J, with 9 bases between. The CDR3 length is 13 residues. Germline V gene sequence: CDR1 SQVTM, CDR2 ANQGSEA. Using immunoSEQ multiplex PCR, the repertoire was profiled, and TCRdb retains in-frame clones only, with some absent. In the table there are approximately 18,000 clones, roughly 71% of which are singletons. Overall study findings and caveats: Antigen targets of the expanded peripheral T cells went undetermined.

This sequence was found in an adult with an advanced solid tumor such as melanoma, head and neck, liver or kidney cancer. The rearrangement uses TRBV29-1 and TRBJ2-7; a weak D match, TRBD1 (6 bases). Material: CD4+ or CD8+ T cells sorted from blood, obtained in a trial of the OX40 agonist ivuxolimab. The CDR3 is CSVEDGRGYEQYF. For the CDR3, the DNA is TGCAGCGTTGAAGATGGCAGGGGCTACGAGCAGTACTTC.